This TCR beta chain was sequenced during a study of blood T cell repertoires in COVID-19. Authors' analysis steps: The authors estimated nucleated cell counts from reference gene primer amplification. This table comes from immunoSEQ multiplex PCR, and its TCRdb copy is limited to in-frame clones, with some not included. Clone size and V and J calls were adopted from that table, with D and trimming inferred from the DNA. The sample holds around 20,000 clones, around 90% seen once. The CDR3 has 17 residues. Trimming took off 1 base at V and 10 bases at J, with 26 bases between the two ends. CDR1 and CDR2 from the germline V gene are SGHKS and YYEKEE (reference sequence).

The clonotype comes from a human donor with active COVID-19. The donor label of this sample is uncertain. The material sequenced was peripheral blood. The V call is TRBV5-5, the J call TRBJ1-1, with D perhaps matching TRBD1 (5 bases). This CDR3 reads CASSLFVPETVKSRAFF. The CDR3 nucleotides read TGTGCCAGCAGCTTGTTCGTCCCCGAGACAGTCAAAAGTCGAGCTTTCTTT.